Listed here is a single T cell receptor beta chain. What it recognizes is unknown. The germline V gene encodes CDR1 SGHTA and CDR2 FQGTGA. Trimming took 5 bases from V and 6 from J, leaving 14 bases between them. The CDR3 has 13 residues. The data were obtained in a study of beta chain features in type 1 diabetes. Study summary: The study found patients and healthy donors alike in age, gender and cell yields. Whole-study findings and limits: The question left open here concerned HLA type influencing TCRB rearrangement. When VDJ junctions were examined, type 1 diabetes patients showed fewer insertions and more deletions.

Sequenced material consisted of expressed TCRB transcripts (all of the isolated RNA was reverse transcribed). TCRdb keeps only in-frame clones here, not all; method: immunoSEQ multiplex PCR. The table shows under 900,000 clones, with roughly 17% occurring only once. The chain has TRBV7-3 and TRBJ2-7; no clear D gene. Sequenced: naive CD4+ T cells from blood. The TCR was taken from a young woman in good health. Here the CDR3 DNA reads TGTGCCAGCAGCATCTTCCAGGACGGCGAGCAGTACTTC. It codes for CASSIFQDGEQYF.